Below, one T cell receptor (beta chain) is given with its context. The antigen is not known. The CDR3 is 14 amino acids. The V segment lost 4 bases and the J segment 4 bases; nucleotides outside the gene matches: 3. CDR1 and CDR2 from the germline V gene are SGHTA and FQGNSA. Clones were sequenced by immunoSEQ multiplex PCR, and TCRdb holds only the in-frame ones, with some missing. The table records 80,000 to 100,000 clones, around 90% of them present only once. This specimen comes from a study of OX40 agonist ivuxolimab in advanced cancers. Study-level information: Dose-escalation patients were diagnosed with hepatocellular carcinoma, melanoma, renal cell cancer or head and neck cancer. Antecedent anti-PD-1, anti-PD-L1 or anti-CTLA-4 therapy was permissible, with 35% to 40% having received some.

The study, taken as a whole, reports: Expanded clones belonging to CD8+ T cells outnumbered, on average, those of CD4+.

V gene TRBV7-2 combines with J gene TRBJ1-4; TRBD1 agrees at 7 bases. The source material was CD4+ or CD8+ T cells sorted from blood, sampled in a trial of the OX40 agonist ivuxolimab. The source of this sequence is an adult with an advanced solid tumor such as melanoma, head and neck, liver or kidney cancer. The CDR3: CASSWTGLNEKLFF. Here the CDR3 DNA reads TGTGCCAGCAGCTGGACAGGTCTTAATGAAAAACTGTTTTTT.